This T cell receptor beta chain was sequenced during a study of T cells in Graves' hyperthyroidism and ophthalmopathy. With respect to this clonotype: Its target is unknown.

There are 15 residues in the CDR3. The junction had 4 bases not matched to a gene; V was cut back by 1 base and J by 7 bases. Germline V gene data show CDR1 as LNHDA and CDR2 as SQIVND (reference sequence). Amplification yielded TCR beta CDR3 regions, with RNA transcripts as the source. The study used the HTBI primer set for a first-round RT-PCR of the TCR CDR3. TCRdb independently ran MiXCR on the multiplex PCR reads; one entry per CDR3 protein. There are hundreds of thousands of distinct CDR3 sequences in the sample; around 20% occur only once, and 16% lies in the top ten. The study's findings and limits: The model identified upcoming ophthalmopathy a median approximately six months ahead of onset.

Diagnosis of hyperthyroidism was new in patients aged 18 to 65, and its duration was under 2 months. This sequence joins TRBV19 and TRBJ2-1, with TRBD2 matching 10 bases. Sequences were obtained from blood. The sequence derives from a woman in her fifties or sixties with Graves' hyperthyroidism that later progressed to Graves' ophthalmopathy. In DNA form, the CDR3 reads TGTGCCAGTAGTATAGGAAGCGGGGGGGCTAATGAGCAGTTCTTC. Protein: CASSIGSGGANEQFF.